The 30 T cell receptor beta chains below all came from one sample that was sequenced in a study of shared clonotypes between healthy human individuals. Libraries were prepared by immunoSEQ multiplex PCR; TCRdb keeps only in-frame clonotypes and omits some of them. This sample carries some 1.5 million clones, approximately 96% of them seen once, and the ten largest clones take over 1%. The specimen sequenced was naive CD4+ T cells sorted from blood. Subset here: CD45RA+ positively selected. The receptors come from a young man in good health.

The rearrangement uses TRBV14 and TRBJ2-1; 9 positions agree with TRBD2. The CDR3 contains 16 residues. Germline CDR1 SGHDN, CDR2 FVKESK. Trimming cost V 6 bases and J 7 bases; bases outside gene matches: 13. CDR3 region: CASSVLAGGPGNEQFF. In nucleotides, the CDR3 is TGTGCCAGCAGTGTTTTGGCGGGAGGGCCAGGGAATGAGCAGTTCTTC.

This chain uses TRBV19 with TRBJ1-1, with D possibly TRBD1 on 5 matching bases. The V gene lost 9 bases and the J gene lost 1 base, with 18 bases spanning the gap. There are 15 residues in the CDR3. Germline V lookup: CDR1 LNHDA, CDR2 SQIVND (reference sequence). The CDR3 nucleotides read TGTGCCAGCACCCCACCCTCCACAGGGAACACTGAAGCTTTCTTT. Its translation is CASTPPSTGNTEAFF.

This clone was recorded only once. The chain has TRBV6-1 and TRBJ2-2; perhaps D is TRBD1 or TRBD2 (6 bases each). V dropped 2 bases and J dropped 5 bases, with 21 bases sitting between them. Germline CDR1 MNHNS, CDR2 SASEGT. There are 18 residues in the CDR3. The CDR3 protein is CASSERFPSGGRTGELFF. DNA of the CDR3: TGTGCCAGCAGTGAACGGTTCCCATCCGGGGGCCGTACCGGGGAGCTGTTTTTT.

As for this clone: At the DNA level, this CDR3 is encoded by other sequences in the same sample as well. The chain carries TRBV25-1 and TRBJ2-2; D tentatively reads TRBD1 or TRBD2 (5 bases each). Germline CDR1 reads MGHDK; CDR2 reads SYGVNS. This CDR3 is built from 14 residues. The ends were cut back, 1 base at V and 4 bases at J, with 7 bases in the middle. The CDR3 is CASSEFGGTGELFF. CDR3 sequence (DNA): TGTGCCAGCAGTGAATTTGGGGGCACCGGGGAGCTGTTTTTT.

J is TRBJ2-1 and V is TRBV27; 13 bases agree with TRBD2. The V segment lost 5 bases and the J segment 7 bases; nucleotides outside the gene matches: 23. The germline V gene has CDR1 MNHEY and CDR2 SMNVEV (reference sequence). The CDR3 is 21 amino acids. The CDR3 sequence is CASSVRDRRLTSGRAVNEQFF. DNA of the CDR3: TGTGCCAGCAGTGTCCGGGACAGGAGACTTACTAGCGGGAGGGCCGTTAATGAGCAGTTCTTC.

The DNA of the CDR3 is TGTGCCAGCAGCGTAGCATCAGACCCAATCAGACAGTACTTC. Protein: CASSVASDPIRQYF. The chain recombines TRBV9 with TRBJ2-7; no definite D call. CDR1 is SGDLS and CDR2 is YYNGEE in the germline V gene. This CDR3 has 14 residues. Trimming cost V 0 bases and J 10 bases, with 17 bases left between them.

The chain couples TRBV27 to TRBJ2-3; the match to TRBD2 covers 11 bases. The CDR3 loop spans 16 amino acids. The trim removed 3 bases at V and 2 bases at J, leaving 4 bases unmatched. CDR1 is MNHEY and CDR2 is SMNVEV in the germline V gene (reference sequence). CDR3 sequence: CASSLGLAAYTDTQYF. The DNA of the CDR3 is TGTGCCAGCAGTTTGGGACTAGCGGCCTACACAGATACGCAGTATTTT.

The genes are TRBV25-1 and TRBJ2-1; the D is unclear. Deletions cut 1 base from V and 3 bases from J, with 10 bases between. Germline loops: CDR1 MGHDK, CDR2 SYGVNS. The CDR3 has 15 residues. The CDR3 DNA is TGTGCCAGCAGTGAATTTCGGTCGGACTACAATGAGCAGTTCTTC. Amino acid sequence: CASSEFRSDYNEQFF.

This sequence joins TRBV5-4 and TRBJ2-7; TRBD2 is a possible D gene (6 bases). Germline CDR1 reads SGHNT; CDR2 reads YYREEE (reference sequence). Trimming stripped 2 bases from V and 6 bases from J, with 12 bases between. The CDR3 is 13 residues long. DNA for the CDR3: TGTGCCAGCAGCTTCTGGGGGGATAGCGAGCAGTACTTC. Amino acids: CASSFWGDSEQYF.

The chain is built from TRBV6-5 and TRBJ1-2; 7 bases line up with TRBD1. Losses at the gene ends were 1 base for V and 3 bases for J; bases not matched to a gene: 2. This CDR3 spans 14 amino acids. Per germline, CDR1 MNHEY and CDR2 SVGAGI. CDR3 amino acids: CASSYYGTDYGYTF. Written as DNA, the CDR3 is TGTGCCAGCAGTTACTATGGGACAGACTATGGCTACACCTTC.

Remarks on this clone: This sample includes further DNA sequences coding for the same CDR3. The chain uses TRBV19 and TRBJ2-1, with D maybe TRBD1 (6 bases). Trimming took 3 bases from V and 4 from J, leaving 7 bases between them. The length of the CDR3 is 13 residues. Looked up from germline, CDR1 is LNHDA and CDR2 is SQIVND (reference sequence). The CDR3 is CASSIGQYNEQFF. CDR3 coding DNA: TGTGCCAGTAGTATTGGACAGTACAATGAGCAGTTCTTC.

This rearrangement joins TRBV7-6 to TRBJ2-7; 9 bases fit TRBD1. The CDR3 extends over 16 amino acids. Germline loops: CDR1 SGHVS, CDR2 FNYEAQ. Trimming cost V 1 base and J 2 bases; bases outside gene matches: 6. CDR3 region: CASSLELQGATYEQYF. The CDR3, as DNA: TGTGCCAGCAGCTTAGAACTACAGGGGGCAACCTACGAGCAGTACTTC.

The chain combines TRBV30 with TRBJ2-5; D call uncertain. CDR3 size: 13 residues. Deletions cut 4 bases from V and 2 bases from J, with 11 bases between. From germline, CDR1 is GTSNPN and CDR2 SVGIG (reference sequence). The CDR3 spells CAWISDLQETQYF. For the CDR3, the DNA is TGTGCCTGGATCTCGGACCTACAAGAGACCCAGTACTTC.

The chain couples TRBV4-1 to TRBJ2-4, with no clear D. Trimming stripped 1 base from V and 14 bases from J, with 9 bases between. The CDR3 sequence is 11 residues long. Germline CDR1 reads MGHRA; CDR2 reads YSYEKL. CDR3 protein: CASSQGAVEYF. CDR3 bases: TGCGCCAGCAGCCAAGGAGCAGTAGAGTACTTC.

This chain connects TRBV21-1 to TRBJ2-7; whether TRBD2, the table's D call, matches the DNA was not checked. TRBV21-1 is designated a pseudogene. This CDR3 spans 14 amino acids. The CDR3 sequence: CASSKRSSGSEQYF. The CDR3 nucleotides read TGTGCCAGCAGCAAACGATCTAGCGGGAGTGAGCAGTACTTC.

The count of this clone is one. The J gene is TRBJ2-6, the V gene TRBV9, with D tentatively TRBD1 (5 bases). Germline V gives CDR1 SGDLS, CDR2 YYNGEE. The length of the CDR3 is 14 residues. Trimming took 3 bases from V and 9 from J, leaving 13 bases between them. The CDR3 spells CASSAQTANNVLTF. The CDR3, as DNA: TGTGCCAGCAGCGCCCAGACAGCAAACAACGTCCTGACTTTC.

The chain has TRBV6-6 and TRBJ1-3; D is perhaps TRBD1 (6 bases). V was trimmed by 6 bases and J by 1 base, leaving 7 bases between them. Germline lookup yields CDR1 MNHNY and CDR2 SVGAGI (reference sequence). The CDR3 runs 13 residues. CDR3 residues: CASSGTSGNTIYF. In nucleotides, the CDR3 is TGTGCCAGCAGCGGGACATCTGGAAACACCATATATTTT.

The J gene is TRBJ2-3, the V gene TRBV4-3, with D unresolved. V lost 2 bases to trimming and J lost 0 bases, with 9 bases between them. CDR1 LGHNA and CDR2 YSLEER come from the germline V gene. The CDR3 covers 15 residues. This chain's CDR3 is CASSQTPTSTDTQYF. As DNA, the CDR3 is TGCGCCAGCAGCCAAACGCCAACTAGCACAGATACGCAGTATTTT.

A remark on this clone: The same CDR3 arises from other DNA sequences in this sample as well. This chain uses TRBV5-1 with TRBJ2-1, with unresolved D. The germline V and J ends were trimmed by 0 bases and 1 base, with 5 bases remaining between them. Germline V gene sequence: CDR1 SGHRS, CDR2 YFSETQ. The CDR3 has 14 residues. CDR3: CASSLERSYNEQFF. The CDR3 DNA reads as TGCGCCAGCAGCTTGGAGAGGTCCTACAATGAGCAGTTCTTC. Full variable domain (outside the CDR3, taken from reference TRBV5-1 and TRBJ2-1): KAGVTQTPRYLIKTRGQQVTLSCSPISGHRSVSWYQQTPGQGLQFLFEYFSETQRNKGNFPGRFSGRQFSNSRSEMNVSTLELGDSALYLCASSLERSYNEQFFGPGTRLTVL.

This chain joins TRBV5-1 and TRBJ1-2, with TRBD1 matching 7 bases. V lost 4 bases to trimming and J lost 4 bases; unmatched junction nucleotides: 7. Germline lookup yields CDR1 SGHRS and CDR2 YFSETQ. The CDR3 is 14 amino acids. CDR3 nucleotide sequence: TGCGCCAGCAGCCACAACCGGGACAGCTATGGCTACACCTTC. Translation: CASSHNRDSYGYTF.

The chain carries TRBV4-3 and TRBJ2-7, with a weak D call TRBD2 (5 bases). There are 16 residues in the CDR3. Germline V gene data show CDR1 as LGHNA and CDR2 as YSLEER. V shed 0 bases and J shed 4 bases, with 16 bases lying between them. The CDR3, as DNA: TGCGCCAGCAGCCAAGATGGTCGATTCGGAGGTTACGAGCAGTACTTC. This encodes CASSQDGRFGGYEQYF.

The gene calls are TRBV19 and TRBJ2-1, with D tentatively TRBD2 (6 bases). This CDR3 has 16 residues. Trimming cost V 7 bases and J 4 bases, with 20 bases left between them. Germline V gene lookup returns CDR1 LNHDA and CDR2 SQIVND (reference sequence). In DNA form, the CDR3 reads TGTGCCAGTACCGTATATGGGTACAGCGGGTACAATGAGCAGTTCTTC. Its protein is CASTVYGYSGYNEQFF.

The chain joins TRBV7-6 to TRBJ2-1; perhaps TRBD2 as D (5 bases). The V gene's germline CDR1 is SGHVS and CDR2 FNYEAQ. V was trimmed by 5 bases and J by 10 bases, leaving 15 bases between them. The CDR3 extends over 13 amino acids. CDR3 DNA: TGTGCCAGCAGCACAACCGGGGTCGAGGAGCAGTTCTTC. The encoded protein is CASSTTGVEEQFF.

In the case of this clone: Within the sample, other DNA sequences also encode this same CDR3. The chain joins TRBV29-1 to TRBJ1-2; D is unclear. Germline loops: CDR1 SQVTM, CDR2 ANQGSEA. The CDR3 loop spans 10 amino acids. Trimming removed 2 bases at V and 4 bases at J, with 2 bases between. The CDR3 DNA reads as TGCAGCGTTGAAAGCTATGGCTACACCTTC. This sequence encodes CSVESYGYTF.

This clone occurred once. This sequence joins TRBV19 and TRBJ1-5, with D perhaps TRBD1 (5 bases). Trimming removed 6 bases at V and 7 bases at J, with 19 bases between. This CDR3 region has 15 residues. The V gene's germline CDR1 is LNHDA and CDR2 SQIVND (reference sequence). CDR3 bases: TGTGCCAGTAGGGAAGGGTTCAGGGTTGAACAGCCCCAGCATTTT. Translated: CASREGFRVEQPQHF.

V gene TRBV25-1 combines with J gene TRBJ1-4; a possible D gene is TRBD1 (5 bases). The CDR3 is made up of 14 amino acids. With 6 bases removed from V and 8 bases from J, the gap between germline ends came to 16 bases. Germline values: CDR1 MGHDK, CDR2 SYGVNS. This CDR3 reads CASRRGDLREKLFF. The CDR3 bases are TGTGCCAGCAGGAGAGGGGATTTAAGGGAAAAACTGTTTTTT. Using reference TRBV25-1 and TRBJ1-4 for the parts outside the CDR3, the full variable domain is EADIYQTPRYLVIGTGKKITLECSQTMGHDKMYWYQQDPGMELHLIHYSYGVNSTEKGDLSSESTVSRIRTEHFPLTLESARPSHTSQYLCASRRGDLREKLFFGSGTQLSVL.

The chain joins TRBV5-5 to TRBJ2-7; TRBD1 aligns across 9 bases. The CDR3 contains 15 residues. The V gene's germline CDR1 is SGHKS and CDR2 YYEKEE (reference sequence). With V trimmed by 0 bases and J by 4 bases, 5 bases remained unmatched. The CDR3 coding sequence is TGTGCCAGCAGCTTGGAAGGGACAGGGAGGTACGAGCAGTACTTC. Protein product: CASSLEGTGRYEQYF.

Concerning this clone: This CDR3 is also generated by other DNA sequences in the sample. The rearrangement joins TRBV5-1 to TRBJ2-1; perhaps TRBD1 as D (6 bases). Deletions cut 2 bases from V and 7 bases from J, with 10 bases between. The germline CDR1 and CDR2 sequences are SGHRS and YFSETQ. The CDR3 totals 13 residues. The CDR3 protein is CASSLGGLNEQFF. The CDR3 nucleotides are TGCGCCAGCAGCTTAGGGGGATTAAATGAGCAGTTCTTC.

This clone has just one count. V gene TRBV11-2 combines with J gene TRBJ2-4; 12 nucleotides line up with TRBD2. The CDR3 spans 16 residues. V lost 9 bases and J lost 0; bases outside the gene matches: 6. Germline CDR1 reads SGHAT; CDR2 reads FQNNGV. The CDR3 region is CASSLAGGGAKNIQYF. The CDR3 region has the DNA TGTGCCAGTTCTCTAGCGGGAGGGGGAGCCAAAAACATTCAGTACTTC.

The CDR3 loop is CASSLRQGVSIGGYTF. The CDR3 DNA reads TGTGCCAGCTCACTACGTCAGGGGGTCTCAATAGGAGGCTACACCTTC. The rearrangement uses TRBV18 and TRBJ1-2; TRBD1 aligns across 7 bases. This CDR3 spans 16 amino acids. The V gene's germline CDR1 is KGHSH and CDR2 LQKENI. The J segment lost 8 bases and the V segment lost 4 bases, leaving 16 bases of the junction unmatched.